This T cell receptor beta chain was obtained from a study of T-cell memory formation after mild COVID-19 (dated by TCRdb to about 2021). For the wider study: TCR sequence clusters from the two donors were found to be largely donor specific. In a couple of donors, T-cell clones that expanded and contracted after mild COVID-19 were tracked by sequencing TCRalpha and TCRbeta repertoires over time. Two young, previously healthy adult volunteers, one female and one male, were included in the cohort. The investigation overall reported the following: Some responding clones were detected in pre-infection memory, suggesting pre-existing cross-reactive memory T cells joined the SARS-CoV-2 response. Contracting CD4+ clones were located mainly in the CM and EM memory subsets, whereas CD8+ clones were found to be enriched in EMRA. The study included only a couple of mild cases, and larger cohorts that include severe cases with pre-infection samples were judged to be necessary. SARS-CoV-2 specificity was not confirmed for the second-wave clones peaking on day 37. Balanced CD4/CD8 phenotypes were observed for clones contracting from day 15 to 85, whereas a bias towards CD4+ was observed for a second wave of clones expanding from day 15 to 37.

CDR1 and CDR2, looked up from the germline V gene, are SGHRS and YFSETQ. The V and J ends are trimmed by 0 bases and 3 bases, leaving 9 bases between them. The CDR3 has 15 amino acids, counting the end cysteine and phenylalanine. CDR3 DNA only is kept here, 45 bases in frame from base 1. Instrument used: Illumina NovaSeq 6000. cDNA libraries for TCRalpha and TCRbeta were prepared by 5'RACE using constant-segment primers, with sample barcodes and unique molecular identifiers added. Trizol reagent was used to extract RNA from every sample. The libraries were amplified in two PCR steps, and the second step added a second sample barcode and Illumina TruSeq adapters. The libraries were sequenced on an Illumina NovaSeq using 2 x 150 bp paired-end reads. The original methods were these. Demultiplexing of reads and collapsing into UMI-guided consensus sequences were performed with migec v1.2.7. Using mixcr v2.1.11, UMI consensuses were aligned to TRA and TRB V and J templates and then assembled into clonotypes. A clonotype was counted as expanded or contracted only when both edgeR and NoisET called the clonotype significant, with the noise models trained on biological replicates. For edgeR calls, a false discovery rate-adjusted p below 0.01 and a log2 fold-change threshold of 1 were applied. As an exploratory analysis of dynamics, max-normalized trajectories of the 1000 most abundant clonotypes were examined by PCA with hierarchical clustering. Separately sequenced CD4+ and CD8+ repertoires were used to assign a CD4 or CD8 phenotype to each responding clone. Through fastp at Q25 and MiXCR, TCRdb rebuilt clones from the public reads, retaining in-frame beta chains. Each CDR3 protein gets just one entry, which takes the most common genes and DNA from the rows behind it. What appears here as the V and J calls and clone size reflects TCRdb's work, not the paper's. A total of around 450,000 distinct CDR3 sequences appear in this sample, around 24% of them only once. The ten largest make up 8.5% to 10% of the sample.

Ficoll-Paque density gradient centrifugation was used to isolate PBMCs. This clonotype showed up many times. There is no known antigen for this receptor. Base-call qualities are not available, and no considerably larger clone is one nucleotide away. The clonotype originates from an adult woman who had mild COVID-19 (a few samples of this study predate the infection). The sample titles of this study are shuffled in the database, so cell type and time point are left out; the donor was told from shared clones. Sequencing was performed on PBMCs or a T cell subset sorted from them (not recorded which). The chain is encoded by TRBV5-1 joined to TRBJ2-2, and possibly TRBD1, on 6 matching bases. The DNA sequence reads TGCGCCAGCAGCTTGGGCCACAGGGACACCGGGGAGCTGTTTTTT. Its protein product is CASSLGHRDTGELFF.